What follows are 10 T cell receptor beta chains derived from one specimen sequenced in a study of CD8+ T cells in alopecia areata (dated by TCRdb to the late 2010s). Libraries were constructed by the immunoSEQ multiplex PCR assay. For TCR sequencing, RNA was extracted from every sample and reverse transcribed into cDNA to serve as template. TCRdb mirrors the immuneACCESS table, restricted to in-frame sequences. Some clones are absent from its copies; in checked studies, under half trace to an unresolved V gene, and the reason for the others is unknown. This sample gives 90,000 to 100,000 clones in total; 41% of them show up just once. The ten largest make up approximately 1.5% of the sample. The sequencing sample was made of CD4+ T cells sorted from blood. All receptors come from a human donor with alopecia areata.

The rearrangement uses TRBV4-3 and TRBJ1-1; D not certain. The CDR3 is 13 residues long. The V end lost 4 bases, the J end lost 1 base, and 7 bases lay between the germline ends. Germline lookup yields CDR1 LGHNA and CDR2 YSLEER. CDR3 sequence (DNA): TGCGCCAGCAGCCCCATGAGGAACACTGAAGCTTTCTTT. It yields the protein CASSPMRNTEAFF.

A few counts support this clone. This rearrangement joins TRBV7-9 to TRBJ2-3; 8 bases are shared with TRBD2. The CDR3 contains 15 residues. Looked up from germline, CDR1 is SEHNR and CDR2 is FQNEAQ (reference sequence). The junction had 8 bases not matched to a gene; V was cut back by 5 bases and J by 4 bases. CDR3 in DNA: TGTGCCAGCAGCCCGGGAGGGCCCTCCGCAGATACGCAGTATTTT. It codes for CASSPGGPSADTQYF.

This clone was seen once. The chain couples TRBV11-2 to TRBJ2-7, with unresolved D. Looked up from germline, CDR1 is SGHAT and CDR2 is FQNNGV. The CDR3 length is 11 residues. V gave up 1 base and J gave up 6 bases, with 4 bases separating them. The CDR3 coding sequence is TGTGCCAGCAGCTTAGCAGGCGAGCAGTACTTC. The encoded protein is CASSLAGEQYF.

The chain carries TRBV29-1 and TRBJ2-5; D might be TRBD1 or TRBD2, each matching 6 bases. There are 18 residues in the CDR3. The ends were cut back, 6 bases at V and 2 bases at J, with 28 bases in the middle. Per germline, CDR1 SQVTM and CDR2 ANQGSEA. The chain's CDR3 is CSVFGGAWAVTVQETQYF. The CDR3, as DNA: TGCAGCGTATTCGGGGGCGCCTGGGCCGTAACAGTGCAAGAGACCCAGTACTTC.

The chain links TRBV6-6 to TRBJ1-2; D is unclear. The CDR3 loop spans 13 amino acids. Germline V gene sequence: CDR1 MNHNY, CDR2 SVGAGI (reference sequence). Trimming took off 7 bases at V and 4 bases at J, with 13 bases between the two ends. The CDR3 nucleotides read TGTGCCAGCATGGATGGGGTCAGCTATGGCTACACCTTC. Translating it yields CASMDGVSYGYTF.

The chain employs TRBV5-6 and TRBJ2-1; the match to TRBD1 covers 9 bases. The CDR3 spans 16 residues. The germline gives CDR1 SGHDT, CDR2 YYEEEE. V shed 1 base and J 1 base; nucleotides not matched to a gene: 3. The CDR3 DNA reads TGTGCCAGCAGCTTGACCGGGACAGGGTCCTACAATGAGCAGTTCTTC. As protein: CASSLTGTGSYNEQFF.

This chain uses TRBV29-1 with TRBJ1-4; 7 bases are shared with TRBD1. V was pared by 7 bases and J by 6 bases, with 5 bases of the junction left unmatched. The length of the CDR3 is 12 residues. CDR1 is SQVTM, CDR2 ANQGSEA, per germline. The DNA of the CDR3 is TGCAGCGCAACCCAGGGGGATGAAAAACTGTTTTTT. Protein: CSATQGDEKLFF.

The chain joins TRBV5-1 to TRBJ1-1, with TRBD1 matching 7 bases. Germline V gene sequence: CDR1 SGHRS, CDR2 YFSETQ. The CDR3 has 14 amino acids. Trimming at V came to 5 bases and at J to 6 bases, leaving 10 bases not matched to a gene. CDR3 in amino acids: CASSWGQPRAEAFF. The CDR3 DNA reads as TGCGCCAGCAGTTGGGGACAGCCCCGGGCTGAAGCTTTCTTT.

The V and J genes are TRBV11-2 and TRBJ2-7; 7 positions agree with TRBD2. V lost 1 base to trimming and J lost 6 bases; unmatched junction nucleotides: 18. CDR3 length: 18 residues. From germline, CDR1 is SGHAT and CDR2 FQNNGV. CDR3: CASSLVSPLGGEISEQYF. CDR3 bases: TGTGCCAGCAGCTTAGTTTCCCCCCTGGGAGGGGAAATCTCCGAGCAGTACTTC. Complete variable domain (other parts from reference TRBV11-2 and TRBJ2-7): EAGVAQSPRYKIIEKRQSVAFWCNPISGHATLYWYQQILGQGPKLLIQFQNNGVVDDSQLPKDRFSAERLKGVDSTLKIQPAKLEDSAVYLCASSLVSPLGGEISEQYFGPGTRLTVT.

This clone showed up just a few times. This chain uses TRBV28 with TRBJ2-3; TRBD2 aligns across 7 bases. Germline assignment: CDR1 MDHEN and CDR2 SYDVKM. CDR3 size: 17 residues. Trimming removed 4 bases from V and 7 bases from J; junction bases left unmatched: 17. The CDR3 sequence is CASSSPTSPGQGNTQYF. CDR3 bases: TGTGCCAGCAGTTCCCCGACTAGCCCGGGTCAGGGAAATACGCAGTATTTT.